One sample yielded the 22 T cell receptor beta chains listed below, sequenced in a study of CD8 T cells in ankylosing spondylitis (dated 2017 in TCRdb). Receptors were amplified or captured by 5' RACE. This sample was sequenced with an Illumina MiSeq. TCRdb cleaned the public reads at Q25 with fastp, built clones with MiXCR and kept in-frame beta chains. A single entry per CDR3 protein holds the most common genes and DNA from its merged rows. This sample has tens of thousands of distinct CDR3 sequences in its table, and about a sixth of those were observed once. Of the sample, over 25% is held by the ten largest clones. Sequenced: blood. These TCRs come from a male donor with ankylosing spondylitis or in good health (not recorded which).

The genes are TRBV12-3 or TRBV12-4 and TRBJ2-5; no reliable D call. The germline V and J ends were trimmed by 7 bases and 5 bases, with 11 bases remaining between them. This CDR3 region has 12 residues. The CDR3 spells CASTRGLETQYF. CDR3 DNA: TGTGCCAGCACCCGCGGCCTGGAGACCCAGTACTTC.

This clonotype was found many times. This chain joins TRBV7-2 and TRBJ2-3; a weak D match, TRBD1 (6 bases). The germline gives CDR1 SGHTA, CDR2 FQGNSA. The V end lost 6 bases, the J end lost 5 bases, and 24 bases lay between the germline ends. The CDR3 length is 17 residues. CDR3 sequence (DNA): TGTGCCAGCAGTCTCCGGACAGTAATCCGCCTGCAAGATACGCAGTATTTT. It codes for CASSLRTVIRLQDTQYF.

The chain links TRBV7-6 to TRBJ2-7; a possible D gene is TRBD1 (5 bases). The CDR3 has 15 residues. Trimming pared 5 bases from V and 1 base from J, leaving 15 bases between. The V gene's germline CDR1 is SGHVS and CDR2 FNYEAQ. The CDR3 region is CASSPTDDSSYEQYV. As DNA, the CDR3 is TGTGCCAGCAGCCCAACGGACGACAGTTCCTACGAGCAGTACGTC.

Many counts were recorded for this clonotype. The rearrangement uses TRBV29-1 and TRBJ1-1, with D possibly TRBD1 on 5 matching bases. Germline-derived CDR1 and CDR2 are SQVTM and ANQGSEA. The CDR3 length is 14 residues. V gave up 2 bases and J gave up 0 bases, with 10 bases separating them. The CDR3 region is CSVEPGRMNTEAFF. Here the CDR3 DNA reads TGCAGCGTTGAACCGGGACGGATGAACACTGAAGCTTTCTTT.

This chain uses TRBV4-1 with TRBJ1-5; D remains unclear. This CDR3 region has 13 residues. Germline CDR1 and CDR2: MGHRA and YSYEKL. Trimming removed 1 base at V and 7 bases at J, with 8 bases between. In nucleotides, the CDR3 is TGCGCCAGCAGCCAAGTTGTGGGCCAGCCCCAGCATTTT. It codes for CASSQVVGQPQHF.

A few counts support this clonotype. The chain carries TRBV12-3 or TRBV12-4 and TRBJ2-1; no firm D call. The CDR3 is made up of 14 amino acids. Trimming took off 8 bases at V and 7 bases at J, with 18 bases between the two ends. CDR3 region: CASLAQELSNEQFF. The CDR3 region has the DNA TGTGCCAGCCTGGCGCAGGAACTGTCAAATGAGCAGTTCTTC.

This clonotype was seen at least ten times. The V gene is TRBV11-2, the J gene TRBJ2-7; the D is unclear. V dropped 3 bases and J dropped 4 bases, with 7 bases sitting between them. Germline V CDR1 and CDR2: SGHAT, FQNNGV. The CDR3 contains 12 residues. CDR3 sequence: CASSLGSYEQYF. CDR3 nucleotides: TGTGCCAGCAGCTTGGGGTCATACGAGCAGTACTTC.

This clonotype was found many times. This sequence joins TRBV9 and TRBJ2-2; perhaps TRBD2 as D (5 bases). V lost 0 bases and J 2 bases, leaving 8 bases between the germline ends. The CDR3 spans 15 residues. CDR1 SGDLS and CDR2 YYNGEE come from the germline V gene. The CDR3: CASSVGSGNTGELFF. Here the CDR3 DNA reads TGTGCCAGCAGCGTAGGGAGCGGTAACACCGGGGAGCTGTTTTTT.

A few counts support this clonotype. The V call is TRBV20-1, the J call TRBJ1-5, with a weak D call TRBD1 (5 bases). V gave up 1 base and J gave up 3 bases, with 13 bases separating them. CDR1 is DFQATT and CDR2 is SNEGSKA in the germline V gene (reference sequence). The CDR3 consists of 15 residues. DNA for the CDR3: TGCAGTGCTAGAGGATCAAGGGGCTTCAATCAGCCCCAGCATTTT. Amino acids: CSARGSRGFNQPQHF.

This clonotype was observed at least ten times. The chain couples TRBV25-1 to TRBJ2-5, with TRBD1 identical over 8 bases. J gave up 4 bases and V 1 base, and 8 bases lay outside the gene matches. Germline values: CDR1 MGHDK, CDR2 SYGVNS. The CDR3 consists of 16 residues. In DNA, the CDR3 is TGTGCCAGCAGTGAATCCCAGACAGGGGCGGCAGAGACCCAGTACTTC. It translates to CASSESQTGAAETQYF. The full variable domain, in which reference TRBV25-1 and TRBJ2-5 provide the parts outside the CDR3, is EADIYQTPRYLVIGTGKKITLECSQTMGHDKMYWYQQDPGMELHLIHYSYGVNSTEKGDLSSESTVSRIRTEHFPLTLESARPSHTSQYLCASSESQTGAAETQYFGPGTRLLVL.

The rearrangement links TRBV20-1 to TRBJ2-7; D perhaps matches TRBD1 (5 bases). V was cut by 5 bases and J by 2 bases, with 7 bases left in between. Germline V CDR1 and CDR2: DFQATT, SNEGSKA (reference sequence). This CDR3 is built from 11 residues. Written as DNA, the CDR3 is TGCAGTGCTGACAGAACCTACGAGCAGTACTTC. As protein: CSADRTYEQYF.

By frequency in the sample, this clonotype is medium-sized (0.01 to 0.1%). The chain carries TRBV6-5 and TRBJ2-3, with D tentatively TRBD1 (5 bases). Trimming shortened V by 0 bases and J by 2 bases, and 9 bases separated the two germline ends. The germline gives CDR1 MNHEY, CDR2 SVGAGI. This CDR3 is 15 amino acids long. The CDR3 coding sequence is TGTGCCAGCAGTTACTCGAGACAGCTCACAGATACGCAGTATTTT. This sequence encodes CASSYSRQLTDTQYF.

This clonotype was counted between two and nine times. This chain uses TRBV29-1 with TRBJ2-1; the match to TRBD1 covers 11 bases. The CDR3 covers 12 residues. Germline CDR1 is SQVTM and CDR2 is ANQGSEA. V trimming: 6 bases; J trimming: 8 bases; junction bases outside the gene matches: 3. CDR3 protein: CSVGTGGDEQFF. CDR3 sequence (DNA): TGCAGCGTGGGGACAGGGGGAGATGAGCAGTTCTTC.

The chain joins TRBV6-2 or TRBV6-3 to TRBJ2-2; no clear D. Germline values: CDR1 MNHEY, CDR2 SVGEGT. CDR3 length: 16 residues. The germline V and J ends were trimmed by 2 bases and 0 bases, with 10 bases remaining between them. CDR3 bases: TGTGCCAGCAGTTACAATGGACCCGCGAACACCGGGGAGCTGTTTTTT. Its protein is CASSYNGPANTGELFF.

V and J are TRBV4-3 and TRBJ2-4; 7 positions match TRBD1. V was clipped by 2 bases and J by 0 bases; unmatched bases: 1. Germline lookup yields CDR1 LGHNA and CDR2 YSLEER. This CDR3 spans 15 amino acids. The CDR3 sequence is CASSQTGVAKNIQYF. CDR3 nucleotide sequence: TGCGCCAGCAGCCAAACAGGGGTAGCCAAAAACATTCAGTACTTC.

This clonotype was seen at least ten times. J is TRBJ1-4 and V is TRBV4-3, with TRBD1 as a possible D gene (5 bases). CDR1 is LGHNA and CDR2 is YSLEER in the germline V gene. Between the trimmed V and J ends, which lost 0 bases and 3 bases, there was a span of 11 bases. The CDR3 loop spans 16 amino acids. CDR3 amino acids: CASSQDGGSANEKLFF. CDR3 in DNA: TGCGCCAGCAGCCAAGATGGGGGATCGGCTAATGAAAAACTGTTTTTT.

This clonotype came up a few times. The chain uses TRBV28 and TRBJ2-3, with 7 bases lining up with TRBD1. This CDR3 contains 15 residues. The germline V gene has CDR1 MDHEN and CDR2 SYDVKM. V was pared by 3 bases and J by 3 bases, with 6 bases of the junction left unmatched. The CDR3, as DNA: TGTGCCAGCAGTTTCGGGACAGTAGGAACAGATACGCAGTATTTT. Translation gives CASSFGTVGTDTQYF. The full variable domain, completed using reference TRBV28 and TRBJ2-3, is DVKVTQSSRYLVKRTGEKVFLECVQDMDHENMFWYRQDPGLGLRLIYFSYDVKMKEKGDIPEGYSVSREKKERFSLILESASTNQTSMYLCASSFGTVGTDTQYFGPGTRLTVL.

The chain combines TRBV4-3 with TRBJ2-2, with unresolved D. The CDR3 has 13 residues. CDR1 and CDR2 from the germline V gene are LGHNA and YSLEER. With 1 base removed from V and 3 bases from J, the gap between germline ends came to 3 bases. CDR3 amino acids: CASSQADTGELFF. In DNA, the CDR3 is TGCGCCAGCAGCCAAGCGGACACCGGGGAGCTGTTTTTT.

The chain has TRBV29-1 and TRBJ2-1, with TRBD2 as a possible D gene (6 bases). Germline V CDR1 and CDR2: SQVTM, ANQGSEA. The CDR3 loop spans 14 amino acids. V shed 6 bases and J shed 5 bases, with 17 bases lying between them. DNA for the CDR3: TGCAGCGTCCCGCCCGGGAGTTTGAACAATGAGCAGTTCTTC. It encodes CSVPPGSLNNEQFF.

This clonotype was counted only a few times. The V and J genes are TRBV2 and TRBJ1-1, with TRBD1 identical over 8 bases. Per germline, CDR1 SNHLY and CDR2 FYNNEI. The CDR3 has 12 amino acids. Losses at the gene ends were 10 bases for V and 5 bases for J; bases not matched to a gene: 6. Here the CDR3 DNA reads TGTGCCACAAACAGGGGGAGTACTGAAGCTTTCTTT. It specifies CATNRGSTEAFF.

This clonotype has at least ten counts. The CDR3 sequence is CASKIAGFGEQYF. DNA for the CDR3: TGCGCCAGCAAGATCGCAGGGTTTGGCGAGCAGTACTTC. This chain uses TRBV5-1 with TRBJ2-7; perhaps TRBD1 as D (5 bases). The CDR3 is 13 residues long. In germline, CDR1 is SGHRS, CDR2 YFSETQ. V lost 6 bases and J lost 6, with 16 bases in between.

The chain employs TRBV9 and TRBJ2-5; D is uncertain. Germline V lookup: CDR1 SGDLS, CDR2 YYNGEE. V lost 1 base, J lost 3 bases, and 4 bases lay in between. The CDR3 runs to 12 residues. CDR3 in DNA: TGTGCCAGCAGCGTAAATGAAGAGACCCAGTACTTC. This gives the protein CASSVNEETQYF.